This TCR beta chain was profiled in a study of T cell responses to AZD1222 COVID-19 vaccine. This clone was observed many times. Its antigen is not identified. Profiled with immunoSEQ multiplex PCR; TCRdb holds only in-frame clones, not every one. The sample lists about 130,000 clones; 75% to 90% were seen once. Overall study findings and caveats: Repertoire sampling occurred only after the peak T cell response. Among the donors, most were white British and more were female, and clonal diversity was possibly underestimated. An increase in Spike-specific TCR breadth and depth was observed after two AZD1222 doses.

CDR1 is MNHEY and CDR2 is SMNVEV in the germline V gene (reference sequence). This CDR3 contains 17 residues. Trimming removed 5 bases from V and 0 bases from J, with 17 bases in between. The clonotype originates from an adult in good health. This sample comprised peripheral blood, obtained on day 0 of AZD1222 vaccination. V usage is TRBV27 and J usage is TRBJ2-1; maybe TRBD2 (7 bases). The CDR3 region has the DNA TGTGCCAGCAGTCAGGGCGGGGGCCCCACCTCCTACAATGAGCAGTTCTTC. This codes for CASSQGGGPTSYNEQFF.